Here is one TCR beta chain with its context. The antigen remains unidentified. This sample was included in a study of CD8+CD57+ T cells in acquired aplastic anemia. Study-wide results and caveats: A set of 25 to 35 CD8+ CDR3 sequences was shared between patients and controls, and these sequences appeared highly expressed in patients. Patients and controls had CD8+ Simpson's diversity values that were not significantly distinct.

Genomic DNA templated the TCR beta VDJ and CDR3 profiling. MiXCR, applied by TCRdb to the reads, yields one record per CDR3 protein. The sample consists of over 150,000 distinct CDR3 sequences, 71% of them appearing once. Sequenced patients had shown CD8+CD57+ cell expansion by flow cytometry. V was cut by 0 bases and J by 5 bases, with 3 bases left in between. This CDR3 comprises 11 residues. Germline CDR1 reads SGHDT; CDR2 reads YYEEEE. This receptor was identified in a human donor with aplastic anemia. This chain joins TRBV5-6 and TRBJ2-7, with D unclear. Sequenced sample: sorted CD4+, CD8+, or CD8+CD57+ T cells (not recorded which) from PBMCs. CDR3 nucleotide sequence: TGTGCCAGCAGCTTGGCCAACGAGCAGTACTTC. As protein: CASSLANEQYF.